Below, one T cell receptor beta chain is given with its context. Antigen: not known. This CDR3 has 19 residues. V was pared by 4 bases and J by 4 bases, with 28 bases between. Per germline, CDR1 SGHAT and CDR2 FQNNGV. The sample originates from a study of shared clonotypes between healthy human individuals. Overall study findings and caveats: Clonotypes shared by all four sorted-subset donors had higher generation probabilities than non-shared clonotypes. Sharing across a few donors was seen in around 5.1% of naive CD4 clonotypes.

Every subset had its genomic DNA shared out evenly among several immunoSEQ plates. Original processing methods: Junction-only sequences without quality scores were provided by ImmunoSEQ, so filtering was different. Assay used: immunoSEQ multiplex PCR; TCRdb lists only in-frame clones, some missing. That table gives V, J and clone size, and the DNA gave D and trimming. Of 600,000 to 750,000 clones listed, about 90% are singletons. The J gene is TRBJ1-2, the V gene TRBV11-2; D ambiguous. The clonotype originates from a young man in good health. Some clones in this sample may be carry-over from other donors' samples. Sequences were obtained from memory CD8+ T cells from PBMCs. Subset here: CD45RO+ cells pooled with CCR7-negative TemRA cells. The CDR3 is CASSSFAQITPRLIYGYTF. CDR3 in DNA: TGTGCCAGCAGCTCATTTGCCCAGATCACCCCACGATTAATCTATGGCTACACCTTC.